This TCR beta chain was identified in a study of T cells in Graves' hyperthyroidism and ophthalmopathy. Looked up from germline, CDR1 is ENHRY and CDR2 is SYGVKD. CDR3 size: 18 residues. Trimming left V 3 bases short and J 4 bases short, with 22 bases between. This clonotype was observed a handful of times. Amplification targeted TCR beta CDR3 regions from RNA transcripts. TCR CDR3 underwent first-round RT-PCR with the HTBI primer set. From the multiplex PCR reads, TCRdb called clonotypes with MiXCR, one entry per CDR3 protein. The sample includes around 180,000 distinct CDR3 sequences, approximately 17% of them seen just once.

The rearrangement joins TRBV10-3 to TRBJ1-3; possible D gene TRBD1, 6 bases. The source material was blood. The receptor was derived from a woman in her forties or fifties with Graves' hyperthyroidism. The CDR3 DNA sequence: TGTGCCATCAGTGAACCTTCCTGGGGCAGGGGCCACGGAAACACCATATATTTT. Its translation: CAISEPSWGRGHGNTIYF.